This T cell receptor beta chain appears in the sequencing data of a study of vaccination effects on CD4 cells after COVID-19. Study information: Subjects were given two BNT162b2 or mRNA-1273 vaccine doses. Findings and caveats of the study: In the late period after vaccination, infection- and vaccine-induced clones contracted markedly.

With the ViraFEST assay, the study expanded antigen-specific CD4+ T cells using viral peptide pools, then sequenced them. Isolating CD4+ T cells followed 9 to 10 days of culture. Cultures of fewer than 2.5 million PBMC per well contained roughly 9.4 IU/ml IL-2 plus 10 ug/ml peptides. Regarding this clone: Its antigen is still unknown.

Data came from immunoSEQ multiplex PCR; TCRdb stores just in-frame clones and leaves some out. This table holds over 50,000 clones, roughly 76% found once. CDR1 and CDR2 (germline): SEHNR, FQNEAQ (reference sequence). The CDR3 totals 18 residues. V lost 1 base to trimming and J lost 4 bases; unmatched junction nucleotides: 14. V is TRBV7-9 and J is TRBJ2-3; 7 bases align to TRBD1. The receptor was derived from a human donor who received a COVID-19 vaccine. Material: CD4+ T cells from PBMCs cultured with HCoV-229E spike peptides, obtained before COVID-19 vaccination. CDR3 bases: TGTGCCAGCAGCTTAGGTTTCGGTGCTAGGGGGCGCGCAGATACGCAGTATTTT. It codes for CASSLGFGARGRADTQYF.